This T cell receptor beta chain was obtained from a study of cytomegalovirus exposure and HLA in healthy donors. Findings and caveats of the study: Researchers catalogued about 150 TCR beta chains as cytomegalovirus-associated.

Remarks on this clone: Antigen: not known.

This CDR3 contains 16 residues. CDR1 is SGHDT and CDR2 is YYEEEE in the germline V gene. J was trimmed by 3 bases and V by 1 base; bases with no gene match: 8. TCRdb keeps only in-frame clones here, not all; method: immunoSEQ multiplex PCR. The repertoire consists of about 73,000 clones, with roughly 90% occurring once and the leading ten covering around 4%. Specimen: PBMCs. This sequence was found in a woman younger than 30 in good health and CMV-seropositive. This chain connects TRBV5-6 to TRBJ2-7, with TRBD2 matching 9 bases. CDR3 nucleotides: TGTGCCAGCAGCTTGCTGGGGCGGGAGGGCGTCTACGAGCAGTACTTC. Protein product: CASSLLGREGVYEQYF.